A single sample gave rise to the 15 T cell receptor beta chains below, sequenced in a study of technical replicates of blood from a handful of donors. Using immunoSEQ multiplex PCR, the repertoire was profiled, and TCRdb retains in-frame clones only, with some absent. Among roughly 70,000 clones, 90% to 95% were seen once, and the ten largest hold over 0.35%. The sample comprised T cells isolated from PBMCs. The receptor source for this set is a human donor in good health.

CDR3 loop: CASSETRGVQGPQHF. CDR3 sequence (DNA): TGCGCCAGCAGTGAGACCAGGGGGGTCCAGGGCCCCCAGCATTTT. V and J are TRBV10-2 and TRBJ1-5; TRBD1 matches at 7 bases. V lost 2 bases, J lost 10 bases, and 11 bases stayed unmatched. The CDR3 sequence is 15 residues long. Looked up from germline, CDR1 is WSHSY and CDR2 is SAAADI.

The V and J genes are TRBV7-9 and TRBJ2-7, with TRBD1 matching over 10 bases. The V gene's germline CDR1 is SEHNR and CDR2 FQNEAQ (reference sequence). The CDR3 has 15 amino acids. Unmatched junction bases numbered 7, after V lost 4 bases and J lost 4 bases. The CDR3 spells CASSSTGQGGYEQYF. The CDR3, as DNA: TGTGCCAGCAGCTCGACCGGACAGGGGGGGTACGAGCAGTACTTC.

The rearrangement joins TRBV5-1 to TRBJ2-3; D is perhaps TRBD2 (6 bases). The CDR3 has 15 residues. Germline CDR1 reads SGHRS; CDR2 reads YFSETQ. V lost 4 bases and J lost 6, with 18 bases in between. CDR3 DNA sequence: TGCGCCAGCAGCCCCGGACCGGGGGTTGGGGATACGCAGTATTTT. Its translation is CASSPGPGVGDTQYF.

The chain is built from TRBV19 and TRBJ2-7, with D possibly TRBD2 on 5 matching bases. Germline-derived CDR1 and CDR2 are LNHDA and SQIVND (reference sequence). The CDR3 is 15 residues long. The V gene lost 1 base and the J gene lost 0 bases, with 10 bases spanning the gap. The CDR3 region has the DNA TGTGCCAGTAGTATAGGGGCGGGTTACTCCTACGAGCAGTACTTC. Translation: CASSIGAGYSYEQYF.

The chain combines TRBV11-2 with TRBJ2-7; TRBD2 agrees at 11 bases. This CDR3 has 15 residues. Germline-derived CDR1 and CDR2 are SGHAT and FQNNGV. V lost 4 bases to trimming and J lost 0 bases; unmatched junction nucleotides: 2. The CDR3 DNA follows: TGTGCCAGCAGCTCTACTAGCGGGAGCTCCTACGAGCAGTACTTC. It encodes CASSSTSGSSYEQYF.

CDR3 in amino acids: CASIKAGGSNEQFF. For the CDR3, the DNA is TGCGCCAGCATTAAAGCGGGAGGTAGCAATGAGCAGTTCTTC. The chain links TRBV5-1 to TRBJ2-1; 9 nucleotides line up with TRBD2. Germline V gene lookup returns CDR1 SGHRS and CDR2 YFSETQ. This CDR3 comprises 14 residues. With 6 bases clipped from V and 6 bases from J, the junction kept 7 bases outside the gene matches.

The CDR3 DNA follows: TGTGCCAGCAGCTCCAACTACGAGCAGTACTTC. This gives the protein CASSSNYEQYF. This chain uses TRBV11-2 with TRBJ2-7; no clear D gene. This CDR3 contains 11 residues. CDR1 SGHAT and CDR2 FQNNGV come from the germline V gene. Trimming took off 4 bases at V and 3 bases at J, with 4 bases between the two ends.

The chain recombines TRBV6-5 with TRBJ2-7; possibly TRBD1 for D (6 bases). V gave up 2 bases and J gave up 0 bases, with 14 bases separating them. This CDR3 has 16 residues. Germline V gene data show CDR1 as MNHEY and CDR2 as SVGAGI. The CDR3 is CASSYGGLLSSYEQYF. CDR3 bases: TGTGCCAGCAGTTACGGGGGCTTGCTTAGCTCCTACGAGCAGTACTTC.

CDR3 DNA: TGTGCCAGCAGCTCGACAGGGAGGAACTATGGCTACACCTTC. This encodes CASSSTGRNYGYTF. The V gene is TRBV11-2, the J gene TRBJ1-2; 7 nucleotides agree with TRBD1. After removal of 4 bases from V and 2 bases from J, the junction contained 4 bases not matched to a gene. Germline V gives CDR1 SGHAT, CDR2 FQNNGV. The CDR3 is 14 amino acids. Full variable domain (outside the CDR3, taken from reference TRBV11-2 and TRBJ1-2): EAGVAQSPRYKIIEKRQSVAFWCNPISGHATLYWYQQILGQGPKLLIQFQNNGVVDDSQLPKDRFSAERLKGVDSTLKIQPAKLEDSAVYLCASSSTGRNYGYTFGSGTRLTVV.

The rearrangement links TRBV4-1 to TRBJ2-7; TRBD2 matches 7 bases. Trimming removed 3 bases from V and 3 bases from J; junction bases left unmatched: 11. The CDR3 is made up of 16 amino acids. Germline values: CDR1 MGHRA, CDR2 YSYEKL. CDR3 nucleotide sequence: TGCGCCAGCAGCCAGTCGGGGCCGGGAGGAAGCTACGAGCAGTACTTC. Translating gives CASSQSGPGGSYEQYF.

The V and J genes are TRBV11-1 and TRBJ2-7; tentatively, D is TRBD1 (6 bases). Trimming stripped 3 bases from V and 2 bases from J, with 11 bases between. The germline V gene has CDR1 SGHAT and CDR2 FQDESV (reference sequence). CDR3 length equals 14 residues. The CDR3 nucleotides are TGTGCCAGCAGCTTGCAACAGGGCCCCTACGAGCAGTACTTC. As protein: CASSLQQGPYEQYF.

The V and J genes are TRBV5-6 and TRBJ1-4; 7 bases fit TRBD1. There are 14 residues in the CDR3. J lost 8 bases, V lost 4 bases, and 8 bases had no gene match. The V gene's germline CDR1 is SGHDT and CDR2 YYEEEE. CDR3 protein: CASSRRRGLEKLFF. Here the CDR3 DNA reads TGTGCCAGCAGCCGCCGCAGGGGGTTGGAAAAACTGTTTTTT.

CDR3 sequence (DNA): TGTGCCAGTAGTAGACTAGCGGGAAACACAGATACGCAGTATTTT. As protein: CASSRLAGNTDTQYF. This chain joins TRBV19 and TRBJ2-3, with 11 nucleotides matching TRBD2. The germline V gene has CDR1 LNHDA and CDR2 SQIVND (reference sequence). This CDR3 has 15 residues. With 4 bases clipped from V and 2 bases from J, the junction kept 2 bases outside the gene matches.

V gene TRBV6-1 combines with J gene TRBJ2-1; 12 bases align to TRBD2. Germline assignment: CDR1 MNHNS and CDR2 SASEGT. V lost 4 bases and J lost 7; bases outside the gene matches: 11. The CDR3 extends over 17 amino acids. The CDR3 reads CASSGGLAGGGWNEQFF. Written as DNA, the CDR3 is TGTGCCAGCAGTGGGGGACTAGCGGGTGGGGGGTGGAATGAGCAGTTCTTC.

A remark on this clone: At one boundary the junction diverges from the germline segment, which might be a read error. This chain connects TRBV7-3 to TRBJ1-2; 7 bases line up with TRBD1. There are 16 residues in the CDR3. Germline V CDR1 and CDR2: SGHTA, FQGTGA. CDR3 residues: CASSPVGQTQTYSYTF. The CDR3 region has the DNA TGTGCCAGCAGCCCCGTGGGACAGACCCAAACCTATAGCTACACCTTC. The whole variable domain, remainder taken from reference TRBV7-3 and TRBJ1-2, is GAGVSQTPSNKVTEKGKYVELRCDPISGHTALYWYRQSLGQGPEFLIYFQGTGAADDSGLPNDRFFAVRPEGSVSTLKIQRTERGDSAVYLCASSPVGQTQTYSYTFGSGTRLTVV.